This T cell receptor beta chain originates from a study of OX40 agonist ivuxolimab in advanced cancers. Study in general: The dose-escalation cohort was about 86% male, with a mean age of about 60 years, ranging about 20 to 79. General study findings and limits: The antigens recognized by the expanded peripheral T cells, that is their antigen specificity, were not determined. Low normalized T-cell clonal expansion was also seen in some nonresponders. Clones of CD4+ and CD8+ blood T cells grew by week 6 at doses of 0.1 to 3.0 mg/kg.

Sequenced by immunoSEQ multiplex PCR; TCRdb stores in-frame clones only, minus some. The sample records roughly 71,000 clones, approximately 90% being singletons. As concerns this clone: Its antigen is unknown.

The starting material was CD4+ or CD8+ T cells sorted from blood, obtained in a trial of the OX40 agonist ivuxolimab. This sequence originates from an adult with an advanced solid tumor such as melanoma, head and neck, liver or kidney cancer.

As DNA, the CDR3 is TGTGCCAGCAGTTCCATCAGGGGGGGTGAGCAGTTCTTC. This gives the protein CASSSIRGGEQFF. The gene calls are TRBV28 and TRBJ2-1; D might be TRBD1 or TRBD2, each matching 7 bases. This CDR3 spans 13 amino acids. The V gene's germline CDR1 is MDHEN and CDR2 SYDVKM. With 4 bases removed from V and 9 bases from J, the gap between germline ends came to 13 bases.